Below are 12 T cell receptor beta chains sequenced from a single sample in a study of T cells after yellow fever vaccination (dated by TCRdb to between 2019 and 2020). Receptor libraries were prepared by 5' RACE. Sequencing relied on an Illumina HiSeq 2500. TCRdb cleaned the public reads at Q25 with fastp, built clones with MiXCR and kept in-frame beta chains. Rows are combined by CDR3 protein, so each entry shows the most common genes and DNA. The sample records 450,000 to 650,000 distinct CDR3 sequences, about 13% of which are singletons. Jointly, the top ten make up around 15% of the sample. The treatment or condition label on this specimen signifies: live attenuated yellow fever vaccine strain. This specimen was PBMCs, taken on the day of the yellow fever booster vaccination. The receptors originated from a man aged 25-45 years who received the YFV17D yellow fever vaccine.

This clonotype was detected only a few times. This rearrangement joins TRBV6-1 to TRBJ1-1; weak D call: TRBD1 (6 bases). Germline V CDR1 and CDR2: MNHNS, SASEGT. Between the trimmed V and J ends, which lost 6 bases and 1 base, there was a span of 15 bases. There are 15 residues in the CDR3. CDR3 amino acids: CASRGSGDRNTEAFF. The CDR3 DNA reads as TGTGCCAGCAGAGGGTCAGGGGATAGGAACACTGAAGCTTTCTTT.

This clonotype has a handful of counts. The chain is built from TRBV12-3 or TRBV12-4 and TRBJ1-1; 9 bases are shared with TRBD1. The CDR3 is 13 amino acids. V shed 6 bases and J 7 bases; nucleotides not matched to a gene: 6. Here the CDR3 DNA reads TGTGCCAGCAGCCTGGGACAGGGCCTTGAAGCTTTCTTT. This gives the protein CASSLGQGLEAFF.

This clonotype was observed many times. The gene calls are TRBV11-2 and TRBJ2-2; unclear D gene. This CDR3 has 18 amino acids. Germline CDR1 and CDR2: SGHAT and FQNNGV. Trimming took 7 bases from V and 3 from J, leaving 24 bases between them. Here the CDR3 DNA reads TGTGCCAGCACTCCGATCGGTAGGCAGTCCCGTTACACCGGGGAGCTGTTTTTT. It codes for CASTPIGRQSRYTGELFF.

V gene TRBV4-3 combines with J gene TRBJ2-3; D remains unclear. The germline gives CDR1 LGHNA, CDR2 YSLEER. The length of the CDR3 is 15 residues. The V gene lost 0 bases and the J gene lost 0 bases, with 7 bases spanning the gap. This CDR3 is CASSQEIESTDTQYF. The DNA for the CDR3 is TGCGCCAGCAGCCAAGAAATTGAAAGCACAGATACGCAGTATTTT.

The CDR3, as DNA: TGTGCCAGCAGCTTAGCATCGGGACAGGGTGGGAACGAGCAGTACTTC. This gives the protein CASSLASGQGGNEQYF. J is TRBJ2-7 and V is TRBV7-9, with 9 bases identical to TRBD1. The CDR3 runs 16 residues. The germline CDR1 and CDR2 sequences are SEHNR and FQNEAQ (reference sequence). The junction had 8 bases not matched to a gene; V was cut back by 0 bases and J by 5 bases. Supplemented by reference TRBV7-9 and TRBJ2-7, the full variable domain reads DTGVSQNPRHKITKRGQNVTFRCDPISEHNRLYWYRQTLGQGPEFLTYFQNEAQLEKSRLLSDRFSAERPKGSFSTLEIQRTEQGDSAMYLCASSLASGQGGNEQYFGPGTRLTVT.

This clonotype was seen more than once but under ten times. The chain uses TRBV27 and TRBJ2-5, with no clear D. Trimming cost V 5 bases and J 7 bases, with 11 bases left between them. Germline values: CDR1 MNHEY, CDR2 SMNVEV (reference sequence). There are 12 residues in the CDR3. This CDR3 reads CASSDLIGTQYF. As DNA, the CDR3 is TGTGCCAGCAGTGACCTAATAGGGACCCAGTACTTC.

There are many counts of this clonotype. V usage is TRBV12-3 or TRBV12-4 and J usage is TRBJ1-1, with 7 bases matching TRBD1. The CDR3 loop spans 14 amino acids. Losses at the gene ends were 5 bases for V and 1 base for J; bases not matched to a gene: 4. For the CDR3, the DNA is TGTGCCAGCAGTCCTGAGGGGGCGAACACTGAAGCTTTCTTT. It encodes CASSPEGANTEAFF.

This chain links TRBV7-2 with TRBJ2-7, with D unclear. The CDR3 runs to 15 residues. Per the germline V gene, CDR1 is SGHTA and CDR2 is FQGNSA. Trimming removed 3 bases from V and 2 bases from J, with 14 bases in between. CDR3 amino acids: CASSLRDGLTYEQYF. The DNA of the CDR3 is TGTGCCAGCAGCTTGAGAGACGGATTGACCTACGAGCAGTACTTC.

The chain combines TRBV7-9 with TRBJ2-7; no clear D gene. Per the germline V gene, CDR1 is SEHNR and CDR2 is FQNEAQ (reference sequence). Trimming removed 1 base from V and 0 bases from J, with 7 bases in between. This CDR3 contains 14 residues. The CDR3 sequence: CASSLDGFSYEQYF. DNA of the CDR3: TGTGCCAGCAGCTTAGACGGGTTCTCCTACGAGCAGTACTTC.

This rearrangement joins TRBV24-1 to TRBJ2-1; tentative D call: TRBD2 (5 bases). This CDR3 region has 15 residues. V was clipped by 6 bases and J by 8 bases, with 19 bases between them. Germline lookup yields CDR1 KGHDR and CDR2 SFDVKD. As DNA, the CDR3 is TGTGCCACCAGTCCTTCTTCCGGGATTGACGATGAGCAGTTCTTC. This sequence encodes CATSPSSGIDDEQFF.

The rearrangement links TRBV30 to TRBJ2-1; 9 bases align to TRBD2. Trimming cost V 0 bases and J 6 bases; bases outside gene matches: 6. The CDR3 consists of 15 residues. CDR1 is GTSNPN, CDR2 SVGIG, per germline (reference sequence). CDR3 in DNA: TGTGCCTGGAGTGTGGCTAGCGGGGAACTCAATGAGCAGTTCTTC. Translation: CAWSVASGELNEQFF. Looking up the rest from reference TRBV30 and TRBJ2-1 gives the full variable domain: SQTIHQWPATLVQPVGSPLSLECTVEGTSNPNLYWYRQAAGRGLQLLFYSVGIGQISSEVPQNLSASRPQDRQFILSSKKLLLSDSGFYLCAWSVASGELNEQFFGPGTRLTVL.

V gene TRBV20-1 combines with J gene TRBJ2-5; D remains unclear. The CDR3 has 13 amino acids. V lost 0 bases and J 5 bases, leaving 10 bases between the germline ends. Germline CDR1 and CDR2: DFQATT and SNEGSKA (reference sequence). The CDR3 spells CSAREVPRETQYF. The CDR3 coding sequence is TGCAGTGCTAGAGAGGTGCCCCGGGAGACCCAGTACTTC.